The T cell receptor (beta chain) under discussion was sequenced for a study of tumor-infiltrating lymphocytes in localized non-small cell lung cancer. Study background: Some samples were collected after neoadjuvant chemotherapy; smokers, never-smokers and several histologies were included. Study-wide findings and caveats: Available tissue quantity limited TCR sequencing to a patient subset. Tumor T-cell fraction was not associated with recurrence-free survival.

The germline V gene encodes CDR1 MNHNS and CDR2 SASEGT. The CDR3 totals 14 residues. Trimming left V 8 bases short and J 0 bases short, with 12 bases between. Generated by immunoSEQ multiplex PCR, the TCRdb table keeps only in-frame clones and is missing some. The table has over 11,000 clones, 82% seen once. Of note for this clone: Its antigen is not identified.

The chain combines TRBV6-1 with TRBJ2-3; D gene ambiguous. Sequencing was done on a sample of lung tumor tissue. The source is a human donor with non-small cell lung cancer. CDR3 nucleotide sequence: TGTGCCAGCCGAAAGGAGCCCAGCACAGATACGCAGTATTTT. This sequence encodes CASRKEPSTDTQYF.